The clone carrying this TCR beta chain was detected ten times or more. Its specificity is not known. This CDR3 is built from 17 residues. V lost 2 bases and J lost 6; bases outside the gene matches: 12. CDR1 is KGHDR and CDR2 is SFDVKD in the germline V gene. Arm-PCR of CDR3 regions with iRepertoire HTBI primers generated TCR beta libraries. A single record per CDR3 protein comes from TCRdb applying MiXCR to the multiplex PCR reads. Of under 500,000 distinct CDR3 sequences listed, approximately 16% are singletons. Time point of the sample: newly diagnosed GD, antithyroid drugs for less than 3 months. Making the TCR library involved RNA that had been extracted from PBMCs. EDTA tubes were used for drawing nine milliliters of peripheral blood. The sample belongs to a study of regulatory T cells in long-lasting Graves disease. Findings and caveats of the study: Among samples with persistent disease, TRBV28, TRBJ1-2 and TRBJ2-5 were favored.

This sample was also put to use in a study of T cells in Graves' hyperthyroidism and ophthalmopathy. Per that study: HTBI primers drove first-round RT-PCR of the TCR CDR3.

This TCR came from a woman aged 25 to 39 with Graves disease. V and J are TRBV24-1 and TRBJ2-3, with TRBD2 matching 8 bases. Material: peripheral blood mononuclear cells (PBMCs), obtained at new diagnosis, from a patient treated with antithyroid drugs. CDR3 loop: CATSDSTAMLAGDTQYF. The CDR3 DNA sequence: TGTGCCACCAGTGATTCTACGGCGATGCTAGCGGGTGATACGCAGTATTTT.